The 12 T cell receptor beta chains presented below share a single source sample, sequenced in a study of blood T cell repertoires in COVID-19. Sequenced by immunoSEQ multiplex PCR; TCRdb stores in-frame clones only, minus some. Among about 160,000 clones, about nine tenths were seen once, and the ten largest hold approximately 4%. Material: peripheral blood. The receptor source for this set is a woman in her 70s with acute or convalescent COVID-19.

This clone was picked up one time. The rearrangement links TRBV19 to TRBJ2-6; TRBD2 matches at 8 bases. V shed 5 bases and J 0 bases; nucleotides not matched to a gene: 9. The length of the CDR3 is 18 residues. The germline V gene encodes CDR1 LNHDA and CDR2 SQIVND (reference sequence). The CDR3 coding sequence is TGTGCCAGTAGTGGCCCGCGGGGGGCCATCTCTGGGGCCAACGTCCTGACTTTC. Translating it yields CASSGPRGAISGANVLTF.

The V call is TRBV7-9, the J call TRBJ2-2, with TRBD2 matching 8 bases. CDR1 and CDR2 (germline): SEHNR, FQNEAQ (reference sequence). J lost 0 bases, V lost 4 bases, and 1 base had no gene match. The CDR3 covers 15 residues. CDR3 residues: CASSSTSANTGELFF. CDR3 nucleotide sequence: TGTGCCAGCAGCTCGACTAGCGCGAACACCGGGGAGCTGTTTTTT.

This clone occurred once. The rearrangement uses TRBV9 and TRBJ1-1; weak D call: TRBD1 (6 bases). Trimming pared 3 bases from V and 10 bases from J, leaving 13 bases between. The CDR3 covers 12 residues. Germline V gives CDR1 SGDLS, CDR2 YYNGEE. DNA of the CDR3: TGTGCCAGCAGCGCCCACAGGGCGGGAGCTTTCTTT. Its translation: CASSAHRAGAFF.

This clone came up once. V and J are TRBV5-1 and TRBJ1-5; no clear D. CDR3 length equals 13 residues. Germline CDR1 reads SGHRS; CDR2 reads YFSETQ. V was clipped by 4 bases and J by 8 bases, with 13 bases between them. The CDR3, as DNA: TGCGCCAGCAGCCCCCGCCCGGGTGAGCCCCAGCATTTT. This codes for CASSPRPGEPQHF. Combining the CDR3 with reference TRBV5-1 and TRBJ1-5 gives the whole variable domain KAGVTQTPRYLIKTRGQQVTLSCSPISGHRSVSWYQQTPGQGLQFLFEYFSETQRNKGNFPGRFSGRQFSNSRSEMNVSTLELGDSALYLCASSPRPGEPQHFGDGTRLSIL.

This clone was seen once. The CDR3 sequence is CASSYSGLSTEAFF. In DNA form, the CDR3 reads TGTGCCAGCAGTTACAGCGGCCTTAGCACTGAAGCTTTCTTT. The rearrangement links TRBV6-2 or TRBV6-3 to TRBJ1-1; D gene uncertain. Between the trimmed V and J ends, which lost 2 bases and 4 bases, there was a span of 11 bases. Germline V lookup: CDR1 MNHEY, CDR2 SVGEGT. The CDR3 has 14 residues.

This chain uses TRBV7-8 with TRBJ2-7; perhaps TRBD1 as D (6 bases). The CDR3 spans 14 residues. Trimming removed 3 bases from V and 3 bases from J, with 12 bases in between. Germline loops: CDR1 SGHVS, CDR2 FQNEAQ. The CDR3 sequence is CASSLQGYDYEQYF. CDR3 DNA sequence: TGTGCCAGCAGCTTGCAGGGGTACGACTACGAGCAGTACTTC.

This chain joins TRBV2 and TRBJ1-2; 8 bases map to TRBD1. Unmatched junction bases numbered 10, after V lost 4 bases and J lost 3 bases. CDR1 SNHLY and CDR2 FYNNEI come from the germline V gene. The CDR3 is 16 amino acids. The CDR3 sequence: CASSVGAGGADYGYTF. The CDR3 nucleotides read TGTGCCAGCAGTGTTGGGGCAGGGGGCGCGGACTATGGCTACACCTTC.

This clone was detected once. CDR3 nucleotides: TGCAGTGCTAGCTACAGTAAGGTGCAGTACTTC. Its protein is CSASYSKVQYF. The chain links TRBV20-1 to TRBJ2-7; D gene ambiguous. Trimming removed 3 bases at V and 9 bases at J, with 12 bases between. This CDR3 is built from 11 residues. In germline, CDR1 is DFQATT, CDR2 SNEGSKA (reference sequence).

The chain combines TRBV28 with TRBJ1-5; D unclear. Germline V gene lookup returns CDR1 MDHEN and CDR2 SYDVKM. Deletions cut 8 bases from V and 0 bases from J, with 8 bases between. This CDR3 is built from 13 residues. As DNA, the CDR3 is TGTGCCAGCCGGTTGGTTAGCAATCAGCCCCAGCATTTT. Amino acids: CASRLVSNQPQHF.

This clone came up a few times. The chain combines TRBV7-8 with TRBJ1-5, with D unresolved. This CDR3 comprises 15 residues. With 4 bases removed from V and 4 bases from J, the gap between germline ends came to 14 bases. Germline V gene sequence: CDR1 SGHVS, CDR2 FQNEAQ. The CDR3 spells CASSWTGSPNQPQHF. The CDR3 region has the DNA TGTGCCAGCAGCTGGACGGGAAGTCCTAATCAGCCCCAGCATTTT.

The chain carries TRBV24-1 and TRBJ2-3; 8 bases are a match to TRBD1. Germline CDR1 reads KGHDR; CDR2 reads SFDVKD. With 4 bases clipped from V and 2 bases from J, the junction kept 7 bases outside the gene matches. There are 16 residues in the CDR3. CDR3 amino acids: CATSDRTGLPTDTQYF. As DNA, the CDR3 is TGTGCCACCAGTGACAGGACAGGGCTTCCCACAGATACGCAGTATTTT.

This clone appeared a few times. V usage is TRBV3-1 (or the pseudogene TRBV3-2) and J usage is TRBJ1-5, with D possibly TRBD1 on 6 matching bases. V was trimmed by 3 bases and J by 5 bases, leaving 11 bases between them. This CDR3 is 14 amino acids long. The V gene's germline CDR1 is LGHDT and CDR2 YNNKEL (reference sequence). The CDR3: CASSQGARDQPQHF. Written as DNA, the CDR3 is TGTGCCAGCAGCCAGGGGGCGAGGGATCAGCCCCAGCATTTT.